This TCR beta chain emerged from a study of OX40 agonist ivuxolimab in advanced cancers. Drawing of blood for sampling happened at baseline, at cycle 4 day 1, and at cycle 7 day 1. Comments on this clone: Antigen: not known.

Study-wide results and caveats: Averaged across samples, CD8+ T cells carried more expanded clones than CD4+ did. People who partly responded at 0.1-3.0 mg/kg had some of the least clonal expansion seen.

This CDR3 region has 14 residues. TCRdb keeps only in-frame clones here, not all; method: immunoSEQ multiplex PCR. The sample carries about 64,000 clones, around 80% recorded once. This chain joins TRBV21-1 and TRBJ2-5. TRBV21-1 is a pseudogene. The sequenced sample was CD4+ or CD8+ T cells sorted from blood, obtained in a trial of the OX40 agonist ivuxolimab. The sequence was obtained from an adult with an advanced solid tumor such as melanoma, head and neck, liver or kidney cancer. DNA of the CDR3: TGTGCCAGCAGTCCAAGGGGGGCCATAGAGACCCAGTACTTC. Protein sequence: CASSPRGAIETQYF.